These 2 T cell receptor beta chains were all obtained from the same sample, sequenced in a study of shared clonotypes between healthy human individuals. Some clones are missing from TCRdb's copy, which holds only in-frame ones; the method was immunoSEQ multiplex PCR. The repertoire includes over a million clones, around 82% of them detected once, and under 0.65% sits in the top ten. Sequencing input: memory CD4+ T cells from PBMCs. Regarding subset: CD45RA-negative fraction. Receptor source: a man younger than 30 in good health. Some clones in this sample may be carry-over from other donors' samples.

The chain combines TRBV7-3 with TRBJ2-1, with TRBD1 matching over 12 bases. V was pared by 7 bases and J by 8 bases, with 6 bases of the junction left unmatched. CDR3 length: 14 residues. Germline values: CDR1 SGHTA, CDR2 FQGTGA. The CDR3 region is CASTSGTGGDEQFF. CDR3 nucleotides: TGTGCCAGCACCTCCGGGACAGGGGGCGATGAGCAGTTCTTC.

The V and J genes are TRBV7-2 and TRBJ2-3, with D possibly TRBD2 on 6 matching bases. CDR3 length: 15 amino acids. V lost 3 bases and J 0 bases, leaving 10 bases between the germline ends. The germline V gene encodes CDR1 SGHTA and CDR2 FQGNSA. In nucleotides, the CDR3 is TGTGCCAGCAGCTTGGGTGGGACTAGCACAGATACGCAGTATTTT. It translates to CASSLGGTSTDTQYF.